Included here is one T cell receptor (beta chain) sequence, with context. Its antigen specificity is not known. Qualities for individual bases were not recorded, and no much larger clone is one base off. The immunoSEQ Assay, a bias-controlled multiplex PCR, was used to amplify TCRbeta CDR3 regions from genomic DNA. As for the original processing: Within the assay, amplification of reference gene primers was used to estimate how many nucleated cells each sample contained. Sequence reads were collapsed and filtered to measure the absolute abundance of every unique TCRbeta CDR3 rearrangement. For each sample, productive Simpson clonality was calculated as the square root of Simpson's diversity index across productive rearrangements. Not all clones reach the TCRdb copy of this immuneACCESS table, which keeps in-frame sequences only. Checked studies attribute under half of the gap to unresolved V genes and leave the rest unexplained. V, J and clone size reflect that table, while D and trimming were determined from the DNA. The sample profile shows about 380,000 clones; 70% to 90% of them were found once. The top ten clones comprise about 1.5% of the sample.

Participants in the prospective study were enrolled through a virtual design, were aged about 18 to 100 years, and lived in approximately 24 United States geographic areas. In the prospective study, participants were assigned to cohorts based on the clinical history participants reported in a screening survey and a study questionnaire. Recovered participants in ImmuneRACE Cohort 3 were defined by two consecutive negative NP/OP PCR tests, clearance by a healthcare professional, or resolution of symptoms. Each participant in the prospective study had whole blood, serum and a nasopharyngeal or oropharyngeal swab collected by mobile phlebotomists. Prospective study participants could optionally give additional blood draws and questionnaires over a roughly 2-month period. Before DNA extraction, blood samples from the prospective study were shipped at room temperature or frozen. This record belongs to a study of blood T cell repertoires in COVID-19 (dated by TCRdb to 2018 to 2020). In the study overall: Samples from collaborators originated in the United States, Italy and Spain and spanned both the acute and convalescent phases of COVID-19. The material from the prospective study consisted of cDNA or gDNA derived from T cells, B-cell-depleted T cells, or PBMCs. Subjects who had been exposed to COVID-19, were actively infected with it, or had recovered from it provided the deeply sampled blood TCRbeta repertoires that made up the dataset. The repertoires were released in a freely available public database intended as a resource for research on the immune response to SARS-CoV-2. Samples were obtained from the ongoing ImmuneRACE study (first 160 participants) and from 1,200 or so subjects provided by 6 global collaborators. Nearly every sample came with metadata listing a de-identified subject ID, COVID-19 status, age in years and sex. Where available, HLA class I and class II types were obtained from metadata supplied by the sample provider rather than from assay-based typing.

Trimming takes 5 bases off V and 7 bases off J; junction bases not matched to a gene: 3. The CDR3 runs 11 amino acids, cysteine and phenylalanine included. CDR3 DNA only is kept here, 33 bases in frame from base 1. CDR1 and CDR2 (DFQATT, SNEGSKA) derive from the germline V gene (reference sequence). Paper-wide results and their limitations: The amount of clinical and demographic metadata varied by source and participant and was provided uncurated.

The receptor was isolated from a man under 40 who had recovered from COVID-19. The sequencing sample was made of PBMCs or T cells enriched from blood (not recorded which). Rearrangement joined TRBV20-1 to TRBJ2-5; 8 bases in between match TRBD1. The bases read TGCAGTGCTCTGGACAGGGCGACCCAGTACTTC. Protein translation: CSALDRATQYF.